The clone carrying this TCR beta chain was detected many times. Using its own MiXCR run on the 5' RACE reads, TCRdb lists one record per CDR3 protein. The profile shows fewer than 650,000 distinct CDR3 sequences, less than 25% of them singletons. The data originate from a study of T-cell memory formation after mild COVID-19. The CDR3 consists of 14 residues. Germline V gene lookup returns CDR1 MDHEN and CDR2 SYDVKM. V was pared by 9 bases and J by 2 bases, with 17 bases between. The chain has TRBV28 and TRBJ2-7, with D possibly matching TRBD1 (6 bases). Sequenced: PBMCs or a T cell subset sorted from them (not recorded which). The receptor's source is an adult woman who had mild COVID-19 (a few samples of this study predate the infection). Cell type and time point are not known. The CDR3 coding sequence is TGTGCCAGTAGAGCCACAGGGATTACCTACGAGCAGTACTTC. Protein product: CASRATGITYEQYF.